These T cell receptor beta chains were read from a single sample in a study of cytomegalovirus exposure and HLA in healthy donors. The data were produced by immunoSEQ multiplex PCR, yet TCRdb's version contains in-frame clones alone and is incomplete. The sample lists about 160,000 clones, around 96% occurring once. The sample comprised PBMCs. The receptors shown here come from a woman aged 18 to 35 in good health and CMV-seronegative. CDR3s include the opening cysteine and the closing phenylalanine or tryptophan.

v_gene	j_gene	len	CDR3aa
TRBV28	TRBJ2-1	12	CASTGFGNEQFF
TRBV25-1	TRBJ2-3	16	CASSEWRGGATDTQYF
TRBV18	TRBJ2-3	14	CASPSTSGEDTQYF
TRBV7-9	TRBJ2-3	12	CASSLLVDTQYF
TRBV4-2	TRBJ2-1	17	CASSQESWTGINNEQFF
TRBV14	TRBJ2-7	14	CASSRLDGSYEQYF
TRBV27	TRBJ2-1	13	CASSLALENEQFF
TRBV5-6	TRBJ1-3	13	CASSLGQGDTIYF
TRBV6-5	TRBJ2-3	15	CASRYLAGPTDTQYF
TRBV14	TRBJ2-1	13	CASSRQGRNEQFF
TRBV2	TRBJ2-5	15	CASSSSGGEGETQYF
TRBV4-1	TRBJ2-1	15	CASSSRGVLYNEQFF
TRBV10-2	TRBJ2-1	13	CASTGQGATEQFF
TRBV6-1	TRBJ2-3	16	CASSDFAGLSTDTQYF
TRBV10-3	TRBJ2-1	16	CAISKGQALSYNEQFF
TRBV7-2	TRBJ2-2	14	CASSLSGGTGELFF
TRBV6-1	TRBJ2-5	14	CASSVGRLAGSPYF
TRBV7-7	TRBJ2-1	17	CASSPTSGTASGNEQFF
TRBV19	TRBJ1-2	12	CASSWTGTGYTF
TRBV2	TRBJ2-5	15	CASRETSGKVETQYF
TRBV7-9	TRBJ1-1	13	CASHRDGGTEAFF
TRBV19	TRBJ1-1	17	CASNSSPGTGPGTEAFF
TRBV6-1	TRBJ1-3	14	CASSVIRLENTIYF
TRBV6-1	TRBJ1-6	14	CASSAGQLNSPLHF
TRBV30	TRBJ2-5	16	CAWTLGQRLHQETQYF
TRBV4-3	TRBJ1-4	15	CASSQDLWPNEKLFF
TRBV27	TRBJ1-2	13	CASSVGTLYGYTF
TRBV6-5	TRBJ2-2	14	CASSYSETAGELFF
TRBV5-1	TRBJ2-3	16	CASSLRRGRGTDTQYF
TRBV2	TRBJ1-4	15	CASSEVSGDNEKLFF
TRBV18	TRBJ1-3	14	CASSPQGAADTIYF
TRBV9	TRBJ2-5	17	CASSVGRSGGALETQYF
TRBV6-1	TRBJ1-4	16	CASSAGGGLLNEKLFF
TRBV5-6	TRBJ2-2	14	CASSSTANTGELFF
TRBV4-2	TRBJ1-2	13	CASSGRGKYGYTF
TRBV7-2	TRBJ1-2	10	CASSSVGYTF
TRBV12-5	TRBJ2-6	15	CASGSEGSGANVLTF
TRBV7-6	TRBJ1-1	16	CASSLGRDRRNTEAFF
TRBV7-8	TRBJ2-5	14	CASTREAGGETQYF
TRBV2	TRBJ2-1	14	CASIAGFKYDEQFF
TRBV2	TRBJ2-5	13	CASSVREQETQYF
TRBV5-1	TRBJ2-2	16	CASSPPGGAGSGELFF
TRBV5-4	TRBJ2-5	13	CASSPRTGETQYF
TRBV7-9	TRBJ1-2	15	CASSLGMGRDYGYTF
TRBV6-4	TRBJ2-3	13	CASSVTSTDTQYF
TRBV5-6	TRBJ2-5	18	CASSRPGTSGGKQETQYF
TRBV7-2	TRBJ1-1	13	CASSLYRDTEAFF
TRBV27	TRBJ2-7	14	CASSYQGAAYEQYF
TRBV9	TRBJ1-4	17	CASSIEGQGTGNEKLFF
TRBV19	TRBJ2-7	13	CASRRDGHYEQYF
TRBV5-1	TRBJ1-1	15	CASSLEPQGNTEAFF
TRBV30	TRBJ2-1	15	CAWKQGVGSYNEQFF
TRBV19	TRBJ1-3	14	CASSTYSSGNTIYF
TRBV28	TRBJ2-1	15	CASSLGLAGVREQFF
TRBV5-1	TRBJ2-5	18	CASSLKSRTIAAEGTQYF